The 20 T cell receptor beta chains reported below all come from one sample, sequenced in a study of CD8+ T cells in alopecia areata. Sample treatment: oral pan-JAK inhibitor, 5-10 mg twice daily. The authors extracted RNA and reverse transcribed it into cDNA as the sequencing template. Sequencing was performed with immunoSEQ multiplex PCR; in TCRdb, only in-frame clones are kept and a portion is missing. The sample holds about 210,000 clones, over 60% seen once. The source was CD4+ T cells sorted from blood, collected at week 4, from a patient treated with tofacitinib. These receptors came from a human donor with alopecia areata.

This clone was picked up one time. The rearrangement uses TRBV29-1 and TRBJ2-1; TRBD1 agrees at 8 bases. CDR3 length: 12 amino acids. Germline CDR1 is SQVTM and CDR2 is ANQGSEA. This chain's CDR3 is CSGTGMGNEQFF. CDR3 DNA sequence: TGCAGTGGGACAGGCATGGGCAATGAGCAGTTCTTC.

This rearrangement joins TRBV14 to TRBJ1-2, with D tentatively TRBD1 (5 bases). This CDR3 is 12 amino acids long. Germline assignment: CDR1 SGHDN and CDR2 FVKESK. V shed 1 base and J shed 9 bases, with 9 bases lying between them. CDR3 amino acids: CASSQGGRSYTF. DNA for the CDR3: TGTGCCAGCAGCCAAGGGGGACGAAGCTACACCTTC.

V gene TRBV11-2 combines with J gene TRBJ2-3, with D unclear. The CDR3 totals 11 residues. Germline loops: CDR1 SGHAT, CDR2 FQNNGV. The V end lost 4 bases, the J end lost 6 bases, and 5 bases lay between the germline ends. This CDR3 is CASSSMDTQYF. The CDR3 DNA reads TGTGCCAGCAGCTCGATGGATACGCAGTATTTT.

Only a few counts were recorded for this clone. The chain joins TRBV5-4 to TRBJ2-5, with D perhaps TRBD2 (5 bases). Germline CDR1 and CDR2: SGHNT and YYREEE (reference sequence). The V end was cut by 5 bases, the J end by 8 bases, with 13 bases between. The CDR3 is 12 amino acids. CDR3 sequence reads: CASRDSSGTQYF. The DNA of the CDR3 is TGTGCCAGCAGGGATAGCAGCGGAACCCAGTACTTC. The whole variable domain, remainder taken from reference TRBV5-4 and TRBJ2-5, is ETGVTQSPTHLIKTRGQQVTLRCSSQSGHNTVSWYQQALGQGPQFIFQYYREEENGRGNFPPRFSGLQFPNYSSELNVNALELDDSALYLCASRDSSGTQYFGPGTRLLVL.

A few counts support this clone. This chain uses TRBV29-1 with TRBJ1-1; D is uncertain. V was pared by 7 bases and J by 11 bases, with 17 bases between. This CDR3 contains 11 residues. Looked up from germline, CDR1 is SQVTM and CDR2 is ANQGSEA. The CDR3 is CSGGPRGRAFF. The CDR3 region has the DNA TGCAGCGGCGGACCCCGAGGTAGGGCTTTCTTT.

This clone occurred once. The CDR3 here is CASSEGWGSPLHF. The CDR3 nucleotides are TGTGCCAGCAGTGAGGGATGGGGATCACCCCTCCACTTT. V usage is TRBV6-1 and J usage is TRBJ1-6; D is ambiguous. The CDR3 sequence is 13 residues long. The ends were cut back, 3 bases at V and 10 bases at J, with 10 bases in the middle. In germline, CDR1 is MNHNS, CDR2 SASEGT.

The chain joins TRBV7-2 to TRBJ2-2; 10 positions match TRBD2. The CDR3 contains 16 residues. V dropped 5 bases and J dropped 4; count of bases not matched to a gene: 7. Per germline, CDR1 SGHTA and CDR2 FQGNSA. The CDR3 DNA follows: TGTGCCAGCAGCCCGATGAGCGGGGGGGTCACCGGGGAGCTGTTTTTT. Translating it yields CASSPMSGGVTGELFF.

The chain has TRBV2 and TRBJ2-3; 8 nucleotides line up with TRBD2. Germline values: CDR1 SNHLY, CDR2 FYNNEI. The CDR3 totals 11 residues. J gave up 6 bases and V 8 bases, and 1 base lay outside the gene matches. This chain's CDR3 is CASGGGDTQYF. In DNA form, the CDR3 reads TGTGCCAGCGGCGGGGGGGATACGCAGTATTTT.

The chain is built from TRBV5-1 and TRBJ2-4, with D possibly TRBD1 on 5 matching bases. Looked up from germline, CDR1 is SGHRS and CDR2 is YFSETQ. The CDR3 covers 13 residues. The V end was cut by 0 bases, the J end by 15 bases, with 16 bases between. The CDR3 DNA sequence: TGCGCCAGCAGCTTGGCCGGCCAGGGCTTTCTGTACTTC. This sequence encodes CASSLAGQGFLYF.

This chain links TRBV30 with TRBJ1-5; TRBD1 matches at 8 bases. CDR1 GTSNPN and CDR2 SVGIG come from the germline V gene (reference sequence). Trimming cost V 3 bases and J 0 bases; bases outside gene matches: 7. This CDR3 comprises 16 residues. The CDR3 DNA follows: TGTGCCTGGAGGGCCGGGACAGGTATTAGCAATCAGCCCCAGCATTTT. Protein product: CAWRAGTGISNQPQHF.

The chain carries TRBV4-2 and TRBJ2-7; D may be TRBD2 (7 bases). This CDR3 is 15 amino acids long. The germline V gene encodes CDR1 LGHNA and CDR2 YNFKEQ. Trimming stripped 0 bases from V and 7 bases from J, with 16 bases between. The CDR3 sequence is CASSQDVAGAGEQYF. Here the CDR3 DNA reads TGTGCCAGCAGCCAAGATGTCGCGGGGGCCGGAGAGCAGTACTTC.

The J gene is TRBJ2-5, the V gene TRBV7-2, with 7 bases identical to TRBD2. The trim removed 2 bases at V and 3 bases at J, leaving 6 bases unmatched. The CDR3 spans 15 residues. Germline lookup yields CDR1 SGHTA and CDR2 FQGNSA. The DNA of the CDR3 is TGTGCCAGCAGCTTACCTAGCGGCTTTAAAGAGACCCAGTACTTC. This codes for CASSLPSGFKETQYF.

The CDR3 sequence: CSVEGTGVTDTQYF. The DNA for the CDR3 is TGCAGCGTTGAGGGGACAGGTGTCACAGATACGCAGTATTTT. This rearrangement joins TRBV29-1 to TRBJ2-3; 8 nucleotides match TRBD1. J lost 2 bases, V lost 3 bases, and 4 bases had no gene match. The CDR3 loop spans 14 amino acids. Germline V gene data show CDR1 as SQVTM and CDR2 as ANQGSEA.

This clone was seen once. This chain connects TRBV5-1 to TRBJ2-5; possibly TRBD2 for D (5 bases). The CDR3 consists of 14 residues. CDR1 is SGHRS, CDR2 YFSETQ, per germline. V lost 0 bases and J lost 5, with 11 bases in between. The CDR3 spells CASSLAKGVETQYF. The CDR3 nucleotides are TGCGCCAGCAGCTTGGCCAAGGGAGTGGAGACCCAGTACTTC.

J is TRBJ2-6 and V is TRBV6-6; D is tentatively TRBD1 or TRBD2 (5 bases each). The germline V gene encodes CDR1 MNHNY and CDR2 SVGAGI (reference sequence). Trimming left V 3 bases short and J 4 bases short, with 13 bases between. The CDR3 sequence is 16 residues long. This CDR3 is CASSYPGTRGANVLTF. The CDR3, as DNA: TGTGCCAGCAGTTATCCCGGGACCCGGGGGGCCAACGTCCTGACTTTC.

The sample holds a few counts of this clone. The rearrangement joins TRBV6-5 to TRBJ1-5; D is uncertain. The V and J ends lost 7 bases and 7 bases respectively, with 11 bases between them. Germline V gene lookup returns CDR1 MNHEY and CDR2 SVGAGI. CDR3 length equals 12 residues. Here the CDR3 DNA reads TGTGCCAGCAATCGCCAGAACCAGCCCCAGCATTTT. Protein: CASNRQNQPQHF.

The rearrangement joins TRBV29-1 to TRBJ2-1; D may match TRBD1 or TRBD2 (5 bases each). The ends were cut back, 7 bases at V and 6 bases at J, with 10 bases in the middle. The CDR3 contains 11 residues. Germline loops: CDR1 SQVTM, CDR2 ANQGSEA. CDR3 in amino acids: CSARGFNEQFF. The CDR3 DNA sequence: TGCAGCGCGAGGGGCTTCAATGAGCAGTTCTTC.

The CDR3 DNA sequence: TGTGCCTGGAGGGTCGGACCTTATGGCTACACCTTC. This translates into CAWRVGPYGYTF. The rearrangement uses TRBV30 and TRBJ1-2, with D uncertain. The ends were cut back, 3 bases at V and 5 bases at J, with 10 bases in the middle. Germline V lookup: CDR1 GTSNPN, CDR2 SVGIG (reference sequence). The CDR3 is 12 residues long.

The chain combines TRBV25-1 with TRBJ1-6, with TRBD1 matching 7 bases. With V trimmed by 6 bases and J by 7 bases, 6 bases remained unmatched. CDR3 length: 14 amino acids. In germline, CDR1 is MGHDK, CDR2 SYGVNS. The CDR3 is CASSPGQQNSPLHF. Here the CDR3 DNA reads TGTGCCAGCAGCCCGGGACAGCAAAATTCACCCCTCCACTTT.

V and J are TRBV29-1 and TRBJ2-5, with D tentatively TRBD2 (6 bases). The V end lost 4 bases, the J end lost 2 bases, and 8 bases lay between the germline ends. This CDR3 comprises 12 residues. Germline CDR1 SQVTM, CDR2 ANQGSEA. The CDR3 DNA reads TGCAGCGTTGTAGCGGTGCAAGAGACCCAGTACTTC. Translation gives CSVVAVQETQYF.